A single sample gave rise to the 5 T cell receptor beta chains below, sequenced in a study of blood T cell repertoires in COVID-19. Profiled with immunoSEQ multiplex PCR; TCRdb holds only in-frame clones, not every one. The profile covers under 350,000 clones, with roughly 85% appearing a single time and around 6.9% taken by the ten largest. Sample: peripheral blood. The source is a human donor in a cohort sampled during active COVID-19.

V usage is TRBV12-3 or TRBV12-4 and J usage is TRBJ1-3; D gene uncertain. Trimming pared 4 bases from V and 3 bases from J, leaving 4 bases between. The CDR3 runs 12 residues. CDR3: CASSYGGNTIYF. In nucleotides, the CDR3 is TGTGCCAGCAGTTACGGTGGAAACACCATATATTTT.

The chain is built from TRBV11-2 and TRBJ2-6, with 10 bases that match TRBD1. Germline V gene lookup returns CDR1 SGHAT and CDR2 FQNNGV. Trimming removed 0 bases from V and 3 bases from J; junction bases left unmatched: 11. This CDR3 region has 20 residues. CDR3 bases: TGTGCCAGCAGCTTAGAATCCCCGGACAGGGGGGCTTTTGGGGCCAACGTCCTGACTTTC. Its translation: CASSLESPDRGAFGANVLTF.

This CDR3 is CASKTGTSAGYEQYF. In nucleotides, the CDR3 is TGTGCCAGCAAAACCGGGACTAGCGCAGGCTACGAGCAGTACTTC. J is TRBJ2-7 and V is TRBV6-5, with 10 bases aligning to TRBD2. The junction had 9 bases not matched to a gene; V was cut back by 7 bases and J by 3 bases. CDR1 is MNHEY and CDR2 is SVGAGI in the germline V gene. This CDR3 is built from 15 residues.

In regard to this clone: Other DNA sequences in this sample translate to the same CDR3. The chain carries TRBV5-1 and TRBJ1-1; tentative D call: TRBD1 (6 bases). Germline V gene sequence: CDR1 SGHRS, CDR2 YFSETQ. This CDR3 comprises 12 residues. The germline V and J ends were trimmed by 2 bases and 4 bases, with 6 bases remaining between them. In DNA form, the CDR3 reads TGCGCCAGCAGCTTACAGGGCACTGAAGCTTTCTTT. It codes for CASSLQGTEAFF.

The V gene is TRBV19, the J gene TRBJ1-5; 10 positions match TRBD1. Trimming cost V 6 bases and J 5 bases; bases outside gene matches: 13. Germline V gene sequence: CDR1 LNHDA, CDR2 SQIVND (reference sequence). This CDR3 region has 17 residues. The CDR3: CASSKDRGLGRDQPQHF. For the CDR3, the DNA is TGTGCCAGTAGCAAAGACAGGGGGCTGGGTAGAGATCAGCCCCAGCATTTT.